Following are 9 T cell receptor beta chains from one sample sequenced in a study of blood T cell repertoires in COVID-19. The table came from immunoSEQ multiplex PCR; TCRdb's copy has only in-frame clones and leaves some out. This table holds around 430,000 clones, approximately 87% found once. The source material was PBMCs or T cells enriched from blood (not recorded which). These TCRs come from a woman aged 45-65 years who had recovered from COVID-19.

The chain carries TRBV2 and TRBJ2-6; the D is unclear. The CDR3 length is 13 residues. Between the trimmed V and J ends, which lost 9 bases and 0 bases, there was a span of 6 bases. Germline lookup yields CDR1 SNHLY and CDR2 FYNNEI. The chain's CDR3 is CARATSGANVLTF. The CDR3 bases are TGTGCCAGAGCGACCTCTGGGGCCAACGTCCTGACTTTC.

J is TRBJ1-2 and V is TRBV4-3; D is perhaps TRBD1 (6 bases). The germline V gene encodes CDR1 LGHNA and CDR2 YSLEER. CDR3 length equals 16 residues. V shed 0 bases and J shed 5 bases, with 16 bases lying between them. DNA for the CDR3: TGCGCCAGCAGCCAAGAATTGGACCGTAGGGGGTATGGCTACACCTTC. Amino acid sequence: CASSQELDRRGYGYTF.

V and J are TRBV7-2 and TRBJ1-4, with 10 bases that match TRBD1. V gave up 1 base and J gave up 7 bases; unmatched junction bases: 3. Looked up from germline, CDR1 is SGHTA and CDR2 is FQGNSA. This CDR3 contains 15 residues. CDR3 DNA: TGTGCCAGCAGCTTAGTAGGGGACAGGGGTGAAAAACTGTTTTTT. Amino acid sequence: CASSLVGDRGEKLFF.

The CDR3 bases are TGTGCCAGCAGCTTAGACTCAGGGACTAGTGGCGGGGAGCTGTTTTTT. It codes for CASSLDSGTSGGELFF. The chain uses TRBV7-2 and TRBJ2-2; 8 nucleotides agree with TRBD2. This CDR3 is 16 amino acids long. With 1 base clipped from V and 7 bases from J, the junction kept 8 bases outside the gene matches. The germline V gene encodes CDR1 SGHTA and CDR2 FQGNSA.

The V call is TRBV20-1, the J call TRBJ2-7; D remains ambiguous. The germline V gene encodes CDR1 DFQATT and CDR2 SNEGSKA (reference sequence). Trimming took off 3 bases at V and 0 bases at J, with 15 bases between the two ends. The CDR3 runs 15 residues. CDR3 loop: CSASDPSGSSYEQYF. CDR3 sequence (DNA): TGCAGTGCTAGTGACCCTTCGGGTAGCTCCTACGAGCAGTACTTC.

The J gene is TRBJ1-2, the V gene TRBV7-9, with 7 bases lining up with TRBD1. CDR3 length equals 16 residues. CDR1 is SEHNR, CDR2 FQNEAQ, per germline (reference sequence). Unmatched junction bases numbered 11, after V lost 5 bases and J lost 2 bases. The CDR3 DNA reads TGTGCCAGCAGCCCCCGGGACAGCACATACAACTATGGCTACACCTTC. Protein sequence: CASSPRDSTYNYGYTF.

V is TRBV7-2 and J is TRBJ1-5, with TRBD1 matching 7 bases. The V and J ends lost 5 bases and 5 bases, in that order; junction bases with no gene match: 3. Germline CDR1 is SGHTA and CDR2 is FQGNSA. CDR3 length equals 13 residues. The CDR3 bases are TGTGCCAGCAGCATAGACAGGGATCAGCCCCAGCATTTT. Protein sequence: CASSIDRDQPQHF. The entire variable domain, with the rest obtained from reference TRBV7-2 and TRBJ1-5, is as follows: GAGVSQSPSNKVTEKGKDVELRCDPISGHTALYWYRQSLGQGLEFLIYFQGNSAPDKSGLPSDRFSAERTGGSVSTLTIQRTQQEDSAVYLCASSIDRDQPQHFGDGTRLSIL.

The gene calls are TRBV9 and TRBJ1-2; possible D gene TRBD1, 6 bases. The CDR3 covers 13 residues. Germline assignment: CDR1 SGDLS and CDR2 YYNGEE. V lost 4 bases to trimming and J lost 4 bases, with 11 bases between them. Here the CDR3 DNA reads TGTGCCAGCAGCTCTGGGGGGGCCTATGGCTACACCTTC. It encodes CASSSGGAYGYTF.

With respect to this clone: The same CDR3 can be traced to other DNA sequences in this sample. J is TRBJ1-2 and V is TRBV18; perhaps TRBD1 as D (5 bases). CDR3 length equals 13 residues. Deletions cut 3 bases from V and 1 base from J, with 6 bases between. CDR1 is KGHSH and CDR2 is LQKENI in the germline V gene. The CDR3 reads CASSPDSNYGYTF. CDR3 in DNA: TGTGCCAGCTCACCCGACAGTAACTATGGCTACACCTTC.